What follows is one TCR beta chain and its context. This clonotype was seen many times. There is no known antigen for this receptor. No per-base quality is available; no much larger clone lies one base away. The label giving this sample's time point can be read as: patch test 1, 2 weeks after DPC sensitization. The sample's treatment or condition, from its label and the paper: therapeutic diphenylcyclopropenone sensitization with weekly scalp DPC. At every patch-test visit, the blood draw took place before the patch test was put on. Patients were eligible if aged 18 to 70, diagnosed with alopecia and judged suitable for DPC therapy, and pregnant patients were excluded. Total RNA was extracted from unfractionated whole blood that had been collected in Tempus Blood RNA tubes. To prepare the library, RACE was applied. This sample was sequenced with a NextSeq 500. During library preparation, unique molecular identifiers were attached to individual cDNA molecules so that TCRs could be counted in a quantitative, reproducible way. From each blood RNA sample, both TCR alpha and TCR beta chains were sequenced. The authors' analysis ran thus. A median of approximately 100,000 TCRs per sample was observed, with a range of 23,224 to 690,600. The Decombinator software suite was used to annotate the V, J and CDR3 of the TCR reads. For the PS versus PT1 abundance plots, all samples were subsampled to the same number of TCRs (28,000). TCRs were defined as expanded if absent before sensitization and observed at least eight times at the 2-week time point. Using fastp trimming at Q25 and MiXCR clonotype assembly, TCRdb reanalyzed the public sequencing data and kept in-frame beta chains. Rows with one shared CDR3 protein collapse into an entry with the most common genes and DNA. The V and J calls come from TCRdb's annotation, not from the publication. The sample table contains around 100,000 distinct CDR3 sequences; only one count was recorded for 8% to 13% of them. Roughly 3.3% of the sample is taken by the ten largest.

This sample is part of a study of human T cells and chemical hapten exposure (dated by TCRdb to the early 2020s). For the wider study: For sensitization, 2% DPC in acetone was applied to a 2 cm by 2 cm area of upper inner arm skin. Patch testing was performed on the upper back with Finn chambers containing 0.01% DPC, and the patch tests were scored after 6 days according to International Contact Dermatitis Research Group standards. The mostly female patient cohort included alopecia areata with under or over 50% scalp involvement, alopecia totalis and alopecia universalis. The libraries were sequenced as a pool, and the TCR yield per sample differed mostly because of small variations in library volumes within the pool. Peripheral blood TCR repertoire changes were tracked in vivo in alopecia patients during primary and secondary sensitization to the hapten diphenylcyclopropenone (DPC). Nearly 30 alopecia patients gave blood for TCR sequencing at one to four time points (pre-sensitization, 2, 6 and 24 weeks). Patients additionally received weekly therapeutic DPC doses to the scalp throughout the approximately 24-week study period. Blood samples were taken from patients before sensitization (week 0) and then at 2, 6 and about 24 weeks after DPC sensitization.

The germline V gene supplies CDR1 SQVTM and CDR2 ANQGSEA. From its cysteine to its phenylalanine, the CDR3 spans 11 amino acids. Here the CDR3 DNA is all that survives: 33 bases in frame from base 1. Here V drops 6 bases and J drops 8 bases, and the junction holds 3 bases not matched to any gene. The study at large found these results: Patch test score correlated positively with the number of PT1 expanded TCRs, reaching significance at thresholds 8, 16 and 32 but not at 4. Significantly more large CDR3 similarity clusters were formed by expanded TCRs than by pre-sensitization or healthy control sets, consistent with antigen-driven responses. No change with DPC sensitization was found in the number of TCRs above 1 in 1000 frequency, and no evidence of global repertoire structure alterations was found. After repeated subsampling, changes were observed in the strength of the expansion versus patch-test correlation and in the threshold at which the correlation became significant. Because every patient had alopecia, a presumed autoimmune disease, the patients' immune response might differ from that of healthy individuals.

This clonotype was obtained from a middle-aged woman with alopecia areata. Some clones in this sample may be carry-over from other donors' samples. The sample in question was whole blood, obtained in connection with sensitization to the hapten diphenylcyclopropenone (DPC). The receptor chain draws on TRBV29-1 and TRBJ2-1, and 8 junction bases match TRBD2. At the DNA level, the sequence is TGCAGCGTGGGACTAGGGCATGAGCAGTTCTTC. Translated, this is CSVGLGHEQFF.